These T cell receptor beta chains were read from a single sample in a study of shared clonotypes between healthy human individuals. Profiled with immunoSEQ multiplex PCR; TCRdb holds only in-frame clones, not every one. This sample has hundreds of thousands of clones, with roughly 96% found just once. What was sequenced was naive CD8+ T cells sorted from blood. The receptors here all came from a man aged 25 to 45 in good health. The CDR3 runs from the conserved cysteine through the conserved F or W. A D gene is named only where the DNA matches it firmly. A row's size may be missing; if present it is once, few, many or a size class.

NA TRBJ2-1 TRBV14 NA 12 CASSQQGDEQFF TGTGCCAGCAGCCAACAGGGCGATGAGCAGTTCTTC
NA TRBJ2-3 TRBV27 NA 16 CASSHLVGRNTDTQYF TGTGCCAGCAGCCACCTTGTGGGCAGGAACACAGATACGCAGTATTTT
NA TRBJ2-7 TRBV27 NA 14 CASSVSFQGYEQYF TGTGCCAGCAGTGTCTCTTTCCAGGGCTACGAGCAGTACTTC
NA TRBJ2-3 TRBV7-9 NA 12 CASSYNTDTQYF TGTGCCAGCAGCTACAACACAGATACGCAGTATTTT
NA TRBJ2-7 TRBV5-1 NA 13 CASSLSGSHEQYF TGCGCCAGCAGCTTGTCCGGTAGCCACGAGCAGTACTTC
TRBD1 TRBJ1-5 TRBV5-6 few 14 CASSGTGVDQPQHF TGTGCCAGCAGCGGGACAGGGGTCGATCAGCCCCAGCATTTT
NA TRBJ2-7 TRBV29-1 NA 14 CSVAGPGRIREQYF TGCAGCGTTGCAGGACCGGGCCGGATCCGCGAGCAGTACTTC
TRBD1 TRBJ2-3 TRBV27 NA 16 CASSLTAGTGADTQYF TGTGCCAGCAGTTTAACGGCCGGGACAGGGGCAGATACGCAGTATTTT
NA TRBJ2-7 TRBV2 NA 12 CASSGGRVEQYF TGTGCCAGCAGCGGCGGACGGGTCGAGCAGTACTTC
NA TRBJ2-7 TRBV13 NA 16 CASSRGVGGIGYEQYF TGTGCCAGCAGCCGCGGGGTAGGGGGAATAGGCTACGAGCAGTACTTC
TRBD2 TRBJ2-1 TRBV9 NA 17 CASSVGLESTPFNEQFF TGTGCCAGCAGCGTGGGACTAGAAAGTACTCCCTTCAATGAGCAGTTCTTC
NA TRBJ2-2 TRBV29-1 NA 13 CSVVPRNTGELFF TGCAGCGTTGTCCCTAGAAACACCGGGGAGCTGTTTTTT
TRBD1 TRBJ2-3 TRBV5-1 NA 16 CASSLAGGSHTDTQYF TGCGCCAGCAGCTTGGCAGGGGGAAGTCACACAGATACGCAGTATTTT
NA TRBJ2-1 TRBV11-2 NA 15 CASSLGWETYNEQFF TGTGCCAGCAGCTTAGGCTGGGAGACATACAATGAGCAGTTCTTC
TRBD2 TRBJ2-1 TRBV7-9 NA 16 CASSLPVGRADNEQFF TGTGCCAGCAGCTTACCAGTCGGGAGGGCCGACAATGAGCAGTTCTTC
TRBD1 TRBJ2-7 TRBV27 NA 15 CASSSRTGLTYEQYF TGTGCCAGCAGTTCAAGGACAGGGTTAACCTACGAGCAGTACTTC
TRBD1 TRBJ2-4 TRBV11-3 NA 14 CASSLGTGEDIQYF TGTGCCAGCAGCCTAGGGACAGGGGAAGACATTCAGTACTTC
TRBD2 TRBJ2-7 TRBV11-2 NA 17 CASSALAGGSISYEQYF TGTGCCAGCAGCGCACTAGCGGGAGGTTCAATCTCCTACGAGCAGTACTTC
NA TRBJ1-2 TRBV7-6 NA 15 CASSSQTRKTYGYTF TGTGCCAGCAGCTCACAAACTCGAAAGACCTATGGCTACACCTTC
TRBD2 TRBJ2-7 TRBV4-1 NA 15 CASSPGTSETYEQYF TGCGCCAGCAGCCCTGGGACTAGCGAAACCTACGAGCAGTACTTC
TRBD1 TRBJ1-1 TRBV7-8 NA 16 CASSWRPGTANTEAFF TGTGCCAGCAGCTGGAGACCCGGGACAGCGAACACTGAAGCTTTCTTT
TRBD1 TRBJ2-7 TRBV27 NA 17 CASSPYAGTGGFNEQYF TGTGCCAGCAGTCCATATGCCGGGACAGGGGGTTTCAACGAGCAGTACTTC